Shown below are 25 T cell receptor beta chains from a single sample sequenced in a study of T cell responses to AZD1222 COVID-19 vaccine. TCRdb's table, derived via immunoSEQ multiplex PCR, lists solely in-frame clones and lacks some. The sample contains under 200,000 clones, 92% of which appear only once. The sequences come from peripheral blood, collected 28 days after the second AZD1222 dose. These receptors were collected from an adult who received the AZD1222 COVID-19 vaccine.

This rearrangement joins TRBV19 to TRBJ2-7, with a weak D call TRBD2 (5 bases). The CDR3 is 12 amino acids. The V end was cut by 6 bases, the J end by 0 bases, with 6 bases between. In germline, CDR1 is LNHDA, CDR2 SQIVND (reference sequence). This chain's CDR3 is CASSGNSYEQYF. The CDR3 region has the DNA TGTGCCAGTAGCGGGAACTCCTACGAGCAGTACTTC.

The rearrangement links TRBV2 to TRBJ1-2, with D perhaps matching TRBD1 (6 bases). The CDR3 covers 14 residues. The V gene's germline CDR1 is SNHLY and CDR2 FYNNEI. Trimming removed 6 bases from V and 4 bases from J, with 15 bases in between. The CDR3 here is CASSLQGTTYGYTF. In nucleotides, the CDR3 is TGTGCCAGCAGCTTACAGGGTACGACCTATGGCTACACCTTC.

This chain uses TRBV28 with TRBJ1-1; maybe TRBD1 (5 bases). CDR3 length: 14 residues. Germline V CDR1 and CDR2: MDHEN, SYDVKM. The V and J ends lost 2 bases and 4 bases respectively, with 11 bases between them. The CDR3 DNA reads TGTGCCAGCAGTTTAGGCAGGGTTGGCACTGAAGCTTTCTTT. It yields the protein CASSLGRVGTEAFF.

The CDR3 DNA follows: TGTGCCAGCAGCTTAGGAGATCAGCCCCAGCATTTT. Protein product: CASSLGDQPQHF. The chain employs TRBV7-9 and TRBJ1-5; D not certain. CDR3 length equals 12 residues. Germline V gene data show CDR1 as SEHNR and CDR2 as FQNEAQ (reference sequence). V shed 1 base and J shed 5 bases, with 3 bases lying between them. The full variable domain, completed using reference TRBV7-9 and TRBJ1-5, is DTGVSQNPRHKITKRGQNVTFRCDPISEHNRLYWYRQTLGQGPEFLTYFQNEAQLEKSRLLSDRFSAERPKGSFSTLEIQRTEQGDSAMYLCASSLGDQPQHFGDGTRLSIL.

The chain employs TRBV10-2 and TRBJ2-1, with 7 positions matching TRBD1. The germline CDR1 and CDR2 sequences are WSHSY and SAAADI. V was pared by 3 bases and J by 0 bases, with 2 bases of the junction left unmatched. This CDR3 spans 15 amino acids. CDR3 bases: TGCGCCAGCAGTGAAGGGGGCAGCTCCTACAATGAGCAGTTCTTC. The encoded protein is CASSEGGSSYNEQFF.

This chain connects TRBV28 to TRBJ1-2, with 7 bases identical to TRBD1. The CDR3 is 17 residues long. Germline values: CDR1 MDHEN, CDR2 SYDVKM. V gave up 4 bases and J gave up 0 bases; unmatched junction bases: 11. The CDR3 sequence: CASSSDRAARTNYGYTF. In DNA form, the CDR3 reads TGTGCCAGCAGTTCCGACAGGGCCGCGCGCACTAACTATGGCTACACCTTC.

The chain recombines TRBV5-4 with TRBJ2-2, with TRBD1 matching 9 bases. Germline CDR1 is SGHNT and CDR2 is YYREEE (reference sequence). There are 15 residues in the CDR3. Trimming at V came to 5 bases and at J to 0 bases, leaving 2 bases not matched to a gene. Here the CDR3 DNA reads TGTGCCAGCAGGGACAGGGGAGCGAACACCGGGGAGCTGTTTTTT. Translation: CASRDRGANTGELFF.

The V call is TRBV6-1, the J call TRBJ1-1, with a tentative D call TRBD1 (6 bases). Germline CDR1 and CDR2: MNHNS and SASEGT. V was pared by 1 base and J by 0 bases, with 12 bases between. The CDR3 is 16 residues long. CDR3: CASSEGGHLVNTEAFF. The CDR3, as DNA: TGTGCCAGCAGTGAAGGGGGACACCTAGTGAACACTGAAGCTTTCTTT.

This sequence joins TRBV29-1 and TRBJ1-3; 7 bases agree with TRBD1. J was trimmed by 8 bases and V by 3 bases; bases with no gene match: 7. Germline-derived CDR1 and CDR2 are SQVTM and ANQGSEA. CDR3 length equals 13 residues. This CDR3 reads CSVDAAQGDTIYF. The CDR3 region has the DNA TGCAGCGTTGATGCGGCCCAGGGGGACACCATATATTTT.

The rearrangement joins TRBV5-1 to TRBJ2-7; TRBD1 might be the D (5 bases). The germline V and J ends were trimmed by 4 bases and 3 bases, with 17 bases remaining between them. CDR3 length: 15 residues. Germline CDR1 SGHRS, CDR2 YFSETQ. CDR3 sequence (DNA): TGCGCCAGCAGCCCGGGCCTGGGGCAGCTCTACGAGCAGTACTTC. Translation: CASSPGLGQLYEQYF.

The chain joins TRBV28 to TRBJ1-6; 7 bases match TRBD1. V lost 3 bases, J lost 6 bases, and 14 bases stayed unmatched. This CDR3 region has 18 residues. Germline lookup yields CDR1 MDHEN and CDR2 SYDVKM. CDR3 loop: CASSFTRQGRTINSPLHF. The CDR3 coding sequence is TGTGCCAGCAGTTTTACCCGACAGGGACGAACTATTAATTCACCCCTCCACTTT.

The gene calls are TRBV13 and TRBJ1-2; D is uncertain. Trimming left V 8 bases short and J 8 bases short, with 18 bases between. Germline CDR1 PRHDT, CDR2 FYEKMQ (reference sequence). The CDR3 extends over 13 amino acids. CDR3 nucleotide sequence: TGTGCCAGCCGGCGCCCCACAACAAGAGGCTACACCTTC. As protein: CASRRPTTRGYTF.

This clone was counted only a few times. The rearrangement joins TRBV10-3 to TRBJ1-4, with D unresolved. Between the trimmed V and J ends, which lost 5 bases and 3 bases, there was a span of 13 bases. The CDR3 has 15 amino acids. The germline V gene encodes CDR1 ENHRY and CDR2 SYGVKD. The CDR3 region is CAISPARGSNEKLFF. DNA for the CDR3: TGTGCCATCAGTCCCGCCCGGGGATCTAATGAAAAACTGTTTTTT.

This clone has only one observation. This chain links TRBV14 with TRBJ2-5, with 9 bases that match TRBD2. The CDR3 loop spans 15 amino acids. Germline assignment: CDR1 SGHDN and CDR2 FVKESK. With V trimmed by 2 bases and J by 5 bases, 6 bases remained unmatched. In nucleotides, the CDR3 is TGTGCCAGCAGCCAACTAGCGGGGCCCGGCGAGACCCAGTACTTC. Protein product: CASSQLAGPGETQYF.

The V call is TRBV27, the J call TRBJ2-1; 9 bases map to TRBD2. The V gene end was trimmed by 6 bases and the J gene end by 4 bases; junction bases not matched to a gene: 4. Germline V gene lookup returns CDR1 MNHEY and CDR2 SMNVEV (reference sequence). This CDR3 spans 14 amino acids. DNA for the CDR3: TGTGCCAGCAGCCCTAGCGGGACTTACAATGAGCAGTTCTTC. Amino acid sequence: CASSPSGTYNEQFF.

This chain connects TRBV19 to TRBJ2-1; D perhaps matches TRBD1 (5 bases). V was cut by 3 bases and J by 1 base, with 10 bases left in between. CDR3 length: 15 amino acids. Germline V gives CDR1 LNHDA, CDR2 SQIVND (reference sequence). The CDR3 loop reads CASSMPRESYNEQFF. The CDR3 nucleotides read TGTGCCAGTAGTATGCCCAGGGAATCCTACAATGAGCAGTTCTTC.

This chain links TRBV18 with TRBJ2-7; D might be TRBD1 (5 bases). Between the trimmed V and J ends, which lost 0 bases and 0 bases, there was a span of 9 bases. CDR1 is KGHSH, CDR2 LQKENI, per germline. CDR3 length: 15 residues. This CDR3 is CASSPPTGPSYEQYF. The CDR3 DNA is TGTGCCAGCTCACCACCTACAGGACCCTCCTACGAGCAGTACTTC.

This clone was picked up many times. This rearrangement joins TRBV6-1 to TRBJ2-7; 11 nucleotides align to TRBD2. The CDR3 has 15 residues. The V gene end was trimmed by 1 base and the J gene end by 2 bases; junction bases not matched to a gene: 1. Germline V CDR1 and CDR2: MNHNS, SASEGT. CDR3 region: CASSEELAGAYEQYF. CDR3 in DNA: TGTGCCAGCAGTGAAGAACTAGCGGGAGCCTACGAGCAGTACTTC.

The chain links TRBV28 to TRBJ1-1; 8 bases are shared with TRBD1. The CDR3 loop spans 15 amino acids. The ends lost 8 bases at V and 4 bases at J; junction bases unmatched: 12. Germline lookup yields CDR1 MDHEN and CDR2 SYDVKM. The DNA for the CDR3 is TGTGCCAGCTCCGGCAACAGGGGGAGGAGCACTGAAGCTTTCTTT. It codes for CASSGNRGRSTEAFF.

The genes are TRBV18 and TRBJ2-7; TRBD1 matches at 8 bases. V lost 3 bases, J lost 0 bases, and 10 bases stayed unmatched. Germline V CDR1 and CDR2: KGHSH, LQKENI. The CDR3 is 17 residues long. DNA of the CDR3: TGTGCCAGCTCACCTACCGGTTCTGGGACAGGCTCCTACGAGCAGTACTTC. This gives the protein CASSPTGSGTGSYEQYF.

To note about this clone: One end of the junction is discordant with germline, which a read error may explain. The chain joins TRBV7-2 to TRBJ2-7, with a tentative D call TRBD2 (7 bases). Germline V gives CDR1 SGHTA, CDR2 FQGNSA. The CDR3 covers 11 residues. The CDR3 DNA sequence: TGTGCCAGCAGTTCTGGGGGGGCTTTGAGCTTC. As protein: CASSSGGALSF.

The rearrangement links TRBV19 to TRBJ2-7; maybe TRBD1 (5 bases). V lost 9 bases to trimming and J lost 2 bases, with 23 bases between them. The CDR3 loop spans 16 amino acids. The V gene's germline CDR1 is LNHDA and CDR2 SQIVND (reference sequence). In DNA form, the CDR3 reads TGTGCCAGACTCGATAGCCGTGGGGCATTCCCCTACGAGCAGTACTTC. Amino acids: CARLDSRGAFPYEQYF.

This chain joins TRBV6-2 or TRBV6-3 and TRBJ2-7; 9 bases line up with TRBD1. Trimming took 4 bases from V and 2 from J; bases not matched to a gene: 6. Germline CDR1 is MNHEY and CDR2 is SVGEGT. CDR3 length: 15 amino acids. The chain's CDR3 is CASSFGQGRTYEQYF. The DNA for the CDR3 is TGTGCCAGCAGTTTCGGACAGGGGAGGACCTACGAGCAGTACTTC.

V is TRBV18 and J is TRBJ2-5, with 7 nucleotides matching TRBD2. V was pared by 3 bases and J by 2 bases, with 3 bases of the junction left unmatched. Germline loops: CDR1 KGHSH, CDR2 LQKENI. The CDR3 spans 14 residues. CDR3 protein: CASSPRGGQETQYF. As DNA, the CDR3 is TGTGCCAGCTCACCCCGCGGGGGACAAGAGACCCAGTACTTC.

The chain uses TRBV5-5 and TRBJ2-3; D not resolved. Germline V lookup: CDR1 SGHKS, CDR2 YYEKEE (reference sequence). V was shortened by 4 bases and J by 4 bases, with 16 bases between the two germline ends. The CDR3 totals 15 residues. The CDR3 loop reads CASSHPEVSADTQYF. For the CDR3, the DNA is TGTGCCAGCAGCCACCCCGAAGTGAGCGCAGATACGCAGTATTTT.